Below are 30 T cell receptor beta chains sequenced from a single sample in a study of T cells expressing NK-cell markers. TCRdb reprocessed the 5' RACE reads, with one entry per CDR3 protein and no DNA. This listing includes about 110,000 distinct CDR3 sequences. Sequenced material: blood T cells: a sorted CD56 or NKG2C T cell subset, CD4+ or CD8+ T cells, or bulk PBMC T cells (not recorded which). These receptors all come from a woman between 18 and 69 years old in good health.

V usage is TRBV25-1 and J usage is TRBJ1-2; lacking DNA, the TRBD1 call made by TCRdb goes unchecked. CDR1 and CDR2 (germline): MGHDK, SYGVNS. CDR3 length: 14 residues. The CDR3 sequence: CASSGGGDNYGYTF.

The rearrangement joins TRBV7-3 to TRBJ2-3; TCRdb returns TRBD1, unconfirmable since there is no DNA. Per the germline V gene, CDR1 is SGHTA and CDR2 is FQGTGA. CDR3 length equals 14 residues. CDR3 in amino acids: CASSRALGADTQYF.

The chain recombines TRBV27 with TRBJ2-1; the D gene TCRdb calls, TRBD1, cannot be checked with no DNA. The CDR3 is 14 amino acids. Germline V lookup: CDR1 MNHEY, CDR2 SMNVEV (reference sequence). Here the CDR3 reads CASSHATGGNEQFF.

The V call is TRBV28, the J call TRBJ2-5; TCRdb's D gene call, TRBD1, goes unchecked for lack of DNA. Germline assignment: CDR1 MDHEN and CDR2 SYDVKM. There are 14 residues in the CDR3. CDR3 residues: CASSPKRGQETQYF. Supplemented by reference TRBV28 and TRBJ2-5, the full variable domain reads DVKVTQSSRYLVKRTGEKVFLECVQDMDHENMFWYRQDPGLGLRLIYFSYDVKMKEKGDIPEGYSVSREKKERFSLILESASTNQTSMYLCASSPKRGQETQYFGPGTRLLVL.

This chain joins TRBV4-3 and TRBJ2-1; TCRdb's D call, TRBD2, is unchecked because there is no DNA. The CDR3 covers 16 residues. Germline V lookup: CDR1 LGHNA, CDR2 YSLEER. The CDR3: CASSRTTSGGFNEQFF.

The chain has TRBV20-1 and TRBJ2-1; as DNA is missing, the TRBD2 call by TCRdb cannot be tested. Germline V gene sequence: CDR1 DFQATT, CDR2 SNEGSKA (reference sequence). The CDR3 is made up of 16 amino acids. CDR3 protein: CSARDRDSQEHNEQFF.

The chain recombines TRBV6-1 with TRBJ2-4. CDR3 length equals 13 residues. Germline CDR1 and CDR2: MNHNS and SASEGT. Here the CDR3 reads CASSDGIQNIQYF.

This chain connects TRBV29-1 to TRBJ2-6; TCRdb selects TRBD1, and the lack of DNA leaves this call unchecked. The CDR3 is 17 residues long. Germline V gene data show CDR1 as SQVTM and CDR2 as ANQGSEA. The CDR3 spells CSVEGTPITSGANVLTF.

The rearrangement uses TRBV4-3 and TRBJ2-7; no DNA is available, so the TRBD1 call from TCRdb remains unchecked. This CDR3 is built from 15 residues. Germline V gives CDR1 LGHNA, CDR2 YSLEER. CDR3 in amino acids: CASSQDGDNNDEQYF.

The J gene is TRBJ1-1, the V gene TRBV9. Germline-derived CDR1 and CDR2 are SGDLS and YYNGEE. The CDR3 consists of 13 residues. CDR3 residues: CASSVGMNTEAFF.

V gene TRBV19 combines with J gene TRBJ2-3. The germline V gene has CDR1 LNHDA and CDR2 SQIVND (reference sequence). The CDR3 is 16 residues long. The CDR3 loop is CASSWGQNPSTDTQYF.

The chain has TRBV6-2 or TRBV6-3 and TRBJ1-1. Germline V CDR1 and CDR2: MNHEY, SVGEGT. The CDR3 runs to 11 residues. The CDR3: CASSYPAEAFF.

The genes are TRBV20-1 and TRBJ2-3; TCRdb gives TRBD2 as the D gene, but with no DNA this cannot be confirmed. CDR1 is DFQATT, CDR2 SNEGSKA, per germline (reference sequence). CDR3 length: 17 amino acids. Here the CDR3 reads CSAVGTSGSQNTDTQYF.

J is TRBJ2-7 and V is TRBV20-1; TCRdb calls TRBD2, which cannot be checked without DNA. In germline, CDR1 is DFQATT, CDR2 SNEGSKA (reference sequence). CDR3 length: 14 amino acids. The CDR3 here is CSAREGGISYEQYF.

The chain joins TRBV7-3 to TRBJ2-1; there is no DNA to check the TCRdb D call of TRBD1. Germline-derived CDR1 and CDR2 are SGHTA and FQGTGA. CDR3 length equals 14 residues. CDR3 region: CASSLMDRGSEQFF. Looking up the rest from reference TRBV7-3 and TRBJ2-1 gives the full variable domain: GAGVSQTPSNKVTEKGKYVELRCDPISGHTALYWYRQSLGQGPEFLIYFQGTGAADDSGLPNDRFFAVRPEGSVSTLKIQRTERGDSAVYLCASSLMDRGSEQFFGPGTRLTVL.

The chain uses TRBV15 and TRBJ1-5; TCRdb gives TRBD1 as the D gene, but with no DNA this cannot be confirmed. Germline V gene sequence: CDR1 LNHNV, CDR2 YYDKDF (reference sequence). The CDR3 totals 15 residues. CDR3 region: CATSSGPPGRSAQHF.

J is TRBJ2-7 and V is TRBV7-8; there is no DNA to check the TCRdb D call of TRBD2. Germline V CDR1 and CDR2: SGHVS, FQNEAQ. This CDR3 contains 15 residues. The CDR3 region is CASSLVDGQLYEQYF.

This chain connects TRBV27 to TRBJ2-2. The CDR3 runs to 14 residues. CDR1 is MNHEY, CDR2 SMNVEV, per germline (reference sequence). This chain's CDR3 is CASSLFQNTGELFF.

The chain carries TRBV5-1 and TRBJ1-6; there is no DNA to check the TCRdb D call of TRBD1. The germline V gene has CDR1 SGHRS and CDR2 YFSETQ. There are 18 residues in the CDR3. The CDR3 region is CASSGGQVPSSYNSPLHF.

The chain joins TRBV20-1 to TRBJ2-5; with no DNA, the TCRdb D assignment of TRBD2 cannot be verified. From germline, CDR1 is DFQATT and CDR2 SNEGSKA (reference sequence). The CDR3 loop spans 15 amino acids. The CDR3 sequence is CSASDSGEVAETQYF.

The CDR3 loop is CASSLGTEFSYEQYF. V is TRBV7-9 and J is TRBJ2-7; as DNA is missing, the TRBD1 call by TCRdb cannot be tested. CDR3 size: 15 residues. Germline V CDR1 and CDR2: SEHNR, FQNEAQ (reference sequence). Looking up the rest from reference TRBV7-9 and TRBJ2-7 gives the full variable domain: DTGVSQNPRHKITKRGQNVTFRCDPISEHNRLYWYRQTLGQGPEFLTYFQNEAQLEKSRLLSDRFSAERPKGSFSTLEIQRTEQGDSAMYLCASSLGTEFSYEQYFGPGTRLTVT.

J is TRBJ1-2 and V is TRBV20-1. Looked up from germline, CDR1 is DFQATT and CDR2 is SNEGSKA (reference sequence). This CDR3 is built from 13 residues. CDR3 residues: CSARDMGPNGYTF.

The genes are TRBV5-1 and TRBJ2-1; TCRdb selects TRBD1, and the lack of DNA leaves this call unchecked. The CDR3 has 16 residues. Germline-derived CDR1 and CDR2 are SGHRS and YFSETQ. The CDR3 loop reads CASSLRDVSSYNEQFF.

The chain combines TRBV9 with TRBJ2-5. Germline CDR1 and CDR2: SGDLS and YYNGEE. The CDR3 consists of 13 residues. Here the CDR3 reads CASSVLAQETQYF.

The rearrangement links TRBV12-3 or TRBV12-4 to TRBJ1-1; TCRdb designates TRBD1, a call that cannot be tested without DNA. The CDR3 is 14 residues long. The CDR3 reads CASRRPQGEVRAFF.

The chain has TRBV4-3 and TRBJ1-1. This CDR3 is built from 15 residues. Germline loops: CDR1 LGHNA, CDR2 YSLEER. CDR3 sequence reads: CASSQVGDMNTEAFF.

The V gene is TRBV4-3, the J gene TRBJ2-5; as DNA is missing, the TRBD1 call by TCRdb cannot be tested. This CDR3 region has 15 residues. Germline V gene data show CDR1 as LGHNA and CDR2 as YSLEER. CDR3 sequence: CASSQGGGAQETQYF.

J is TRBJ2-7 and V is TRBV20-1; there is no DNA to check the TCRdb D call of TRBD1. There are 16 residues in the CDR3. Germline V gives CDR1 DFQATT, CDR2 SNEGSKA (reference sequence). CDR3 sequence reads: CSAREWLKQGANEQYF.

This chain connects TRBV29-1 to TRBJ1-2; TCRdb outputs TRBD1, but without DNA this stays unchecked. Germline loops: CDR1 SQVTM, CDR2 ANQGSEA. The CDR3 consists of 13 residues. The CDR3 reads CSVVAGTGYGYTF. The variable domain in full, with the rest retrieved from reference TRBV29-1 and TRBJ1-2, is SAVISQKPSRDICQRGTSLTIQCQVDSQVTMMFWYRQQPGQSLTLIATANQGSEATYESGFVIDKFPISRPNLTFSTLTVSNMSPEDSSIYLCSVVAGTGYGYTFGSGTRLTVV.

The chain links TRBV5-5 to TRBJ2-5; without DNA, the TCRdb call of TRBD1 cannot be checked. Germline V gene lookup returns CDR1 SGHKS and CDR2 YYEKEE (reference sequence). There are 14 residues in the CDR3. Here the CDR3 reads CASSPHRGTETQYF. Filled out from reference TRBV5-5 and TRBJ2-5, the complete variable domain reads DAGVTQSPTHLIKTRGQQVTLRCSPISGHKSVSWYQQVLGQGPQFIFQYYEKEERGRGNFPDRFSARQFPNYSSELNVNALLLGDSALYLCASSPHRGTETQYFGPGTRLLVL.